This T cell receptor beta chain was captured in a study of cytomegalovirus exposure and HLA in healthy donors. General study results and limits: A few chains tied to CMV proved CMV antigen-specific in vitro. Some public TCRs appeared in many individuals, while most sequences were rare.

TCRdb's table, derived via immunoSEQ multiplex PCR, lists solely in-frame clones and lacks some. The data hold 110,000 or so clones, with 90% to 96% observed a single time. To note about this clone: The target antigen is unknown.

This CDR3 region has 15 residues. The ends lost 4 bases at V and 2 bases at J; junction bases unmatched: 5. Germline assignment: CDR1 SGHNT and CDR2 YYREEE (reference sequence). The gene calls are TRBV5-4 and TRBJ1-1, with 10 nucleotides matching TRBD1. The sequence was collected from a woman aged 18-30 years in good health and CMV-seronegative. Sequenced input: PBMCs. The CDR3 coding sequence is TGTGCCAGCAGCCTGGGACAGGGGATTAACACTGAAGCTTTCTTT. Protein: CASSLGQGINTEAFF.